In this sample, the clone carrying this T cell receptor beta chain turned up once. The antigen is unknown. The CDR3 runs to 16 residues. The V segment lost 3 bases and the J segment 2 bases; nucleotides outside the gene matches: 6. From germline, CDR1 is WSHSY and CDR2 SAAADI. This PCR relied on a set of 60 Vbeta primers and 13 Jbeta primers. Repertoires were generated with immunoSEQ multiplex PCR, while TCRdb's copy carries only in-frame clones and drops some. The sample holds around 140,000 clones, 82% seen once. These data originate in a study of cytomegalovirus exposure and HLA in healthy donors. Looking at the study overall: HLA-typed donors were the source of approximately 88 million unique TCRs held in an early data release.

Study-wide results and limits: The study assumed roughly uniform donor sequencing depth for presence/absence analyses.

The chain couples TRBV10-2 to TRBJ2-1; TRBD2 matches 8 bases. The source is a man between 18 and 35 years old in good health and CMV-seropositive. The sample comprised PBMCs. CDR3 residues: CASSDPAGVPYNEQFF. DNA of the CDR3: TGCGCCAGCAGTGACCCAGCGGGAGTTCCCTACAATGAGCAGTTCTTC.